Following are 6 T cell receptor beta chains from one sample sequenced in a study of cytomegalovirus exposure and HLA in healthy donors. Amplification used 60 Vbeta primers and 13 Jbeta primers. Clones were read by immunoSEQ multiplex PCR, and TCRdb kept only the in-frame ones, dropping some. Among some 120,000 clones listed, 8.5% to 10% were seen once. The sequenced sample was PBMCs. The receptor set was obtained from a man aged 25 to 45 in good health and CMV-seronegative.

For the CDR3, the DNA is TGTGCCAGCAGTGAATCCCCCCCCGCGACTAGCGGGCGGACCTACGAGCAGTACTTC. Amino acids: CASSESPPATSGRTYEQYF. The V call is TRBV6-1, the J call TRBJ2-7; 10 positions match TRBD2. The CDR3 contains 19 residues. V trimming: 2 bases; J trimming: 2 bases; junction bases outside the gene matches: 15. Germline V gene lookup returns CDR1 MNHNS and CDR2 SASEGT.

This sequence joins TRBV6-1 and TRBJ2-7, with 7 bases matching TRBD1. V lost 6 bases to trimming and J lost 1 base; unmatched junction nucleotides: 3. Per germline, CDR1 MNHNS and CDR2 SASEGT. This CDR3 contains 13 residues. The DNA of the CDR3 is TGTGCCAGCAGGGGGACAGCATCCTACGAGCAGTACTTC. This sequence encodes CASRGTASYEQYF.

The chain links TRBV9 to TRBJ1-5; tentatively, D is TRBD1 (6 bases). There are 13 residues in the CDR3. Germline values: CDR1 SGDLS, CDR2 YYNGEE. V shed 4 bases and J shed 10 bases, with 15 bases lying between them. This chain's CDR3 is CASSPHREGPQHF. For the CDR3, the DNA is TGTGCCAGCAGCCCCCACAGGGAGGGCCCCCAGCATTTT.

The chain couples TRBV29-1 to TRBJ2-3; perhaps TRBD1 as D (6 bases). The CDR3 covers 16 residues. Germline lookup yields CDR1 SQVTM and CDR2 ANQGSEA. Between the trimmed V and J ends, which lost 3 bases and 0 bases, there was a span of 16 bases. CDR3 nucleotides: TGCAGCGTTGAGTTGCAACAGGGTCCTAGCACAGATACGCAGTATTTT. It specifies CSVELQQGPSTDTQYF.

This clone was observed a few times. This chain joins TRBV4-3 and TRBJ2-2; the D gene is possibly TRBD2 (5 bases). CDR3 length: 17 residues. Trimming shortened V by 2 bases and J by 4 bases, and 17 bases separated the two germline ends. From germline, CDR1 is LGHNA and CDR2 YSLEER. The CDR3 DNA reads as TGCGCCAGCAGCCAATTGGTAGCGATGGCAGGCACCGGGGAGCTGTTTTTT. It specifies CASSQLVAMAGTGELFF.

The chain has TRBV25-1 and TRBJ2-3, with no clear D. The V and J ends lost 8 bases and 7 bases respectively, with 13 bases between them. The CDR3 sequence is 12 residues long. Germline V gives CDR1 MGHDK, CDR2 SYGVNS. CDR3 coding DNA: TGTGCCAGCGGTACTTCTGCCAATACGCAGTATTTT. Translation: CASGTSANTQYF.